Here is one T cell receptor beta chain with its context. Its antigen is currently unknown. Each CDR3 protein is one row after TCRdb ran MiXCR on the RACE reads. The sample includes nearly 80,000 distinct CDR3 sequences, 10% seen only once; the top ten take under 1.5%. Regarding time point: patch test 1, 2 weeks after DPC sensitization. This sample's treatment: therapeutic diphenylcyclopropenone sensitization with weekly scalp DPC. This sample is part of a study of human T cells and chemical hapten exposure. Per germline, CDR1 SNHLY and CDR2 FYNNEI. The length of the CDR3 is 17 residues. V was clipped by 4 bases and J by 1 base, with 17 bases between them. Study-wide findings and caveats: In comparison with controls, expanded TCRs gave rise to a significantly larger number of large CDR3 similarity clusters. PT1 expanded TCR counts and patch test score were linked, and their correlation was positive.

The chain has TRBV2 and TRBJ2-1; no reliable D call. The sequences come from whole blood, collected in connection with sensitization to the hapten diphenylcyclopropenone (DPC). This TCR derives from a woman in her fifties or sixties with alopecia areata. Some clones in this sample may be carry-over from other donors' samples. The CDR3 loop is CASSGSNGAISYNEQFF. The CDR3 DNA sequence: TGTGCCAGCAGTGGCAGCAATGGTGCTATTTCCTACAATGAGCAGTTCTTC.